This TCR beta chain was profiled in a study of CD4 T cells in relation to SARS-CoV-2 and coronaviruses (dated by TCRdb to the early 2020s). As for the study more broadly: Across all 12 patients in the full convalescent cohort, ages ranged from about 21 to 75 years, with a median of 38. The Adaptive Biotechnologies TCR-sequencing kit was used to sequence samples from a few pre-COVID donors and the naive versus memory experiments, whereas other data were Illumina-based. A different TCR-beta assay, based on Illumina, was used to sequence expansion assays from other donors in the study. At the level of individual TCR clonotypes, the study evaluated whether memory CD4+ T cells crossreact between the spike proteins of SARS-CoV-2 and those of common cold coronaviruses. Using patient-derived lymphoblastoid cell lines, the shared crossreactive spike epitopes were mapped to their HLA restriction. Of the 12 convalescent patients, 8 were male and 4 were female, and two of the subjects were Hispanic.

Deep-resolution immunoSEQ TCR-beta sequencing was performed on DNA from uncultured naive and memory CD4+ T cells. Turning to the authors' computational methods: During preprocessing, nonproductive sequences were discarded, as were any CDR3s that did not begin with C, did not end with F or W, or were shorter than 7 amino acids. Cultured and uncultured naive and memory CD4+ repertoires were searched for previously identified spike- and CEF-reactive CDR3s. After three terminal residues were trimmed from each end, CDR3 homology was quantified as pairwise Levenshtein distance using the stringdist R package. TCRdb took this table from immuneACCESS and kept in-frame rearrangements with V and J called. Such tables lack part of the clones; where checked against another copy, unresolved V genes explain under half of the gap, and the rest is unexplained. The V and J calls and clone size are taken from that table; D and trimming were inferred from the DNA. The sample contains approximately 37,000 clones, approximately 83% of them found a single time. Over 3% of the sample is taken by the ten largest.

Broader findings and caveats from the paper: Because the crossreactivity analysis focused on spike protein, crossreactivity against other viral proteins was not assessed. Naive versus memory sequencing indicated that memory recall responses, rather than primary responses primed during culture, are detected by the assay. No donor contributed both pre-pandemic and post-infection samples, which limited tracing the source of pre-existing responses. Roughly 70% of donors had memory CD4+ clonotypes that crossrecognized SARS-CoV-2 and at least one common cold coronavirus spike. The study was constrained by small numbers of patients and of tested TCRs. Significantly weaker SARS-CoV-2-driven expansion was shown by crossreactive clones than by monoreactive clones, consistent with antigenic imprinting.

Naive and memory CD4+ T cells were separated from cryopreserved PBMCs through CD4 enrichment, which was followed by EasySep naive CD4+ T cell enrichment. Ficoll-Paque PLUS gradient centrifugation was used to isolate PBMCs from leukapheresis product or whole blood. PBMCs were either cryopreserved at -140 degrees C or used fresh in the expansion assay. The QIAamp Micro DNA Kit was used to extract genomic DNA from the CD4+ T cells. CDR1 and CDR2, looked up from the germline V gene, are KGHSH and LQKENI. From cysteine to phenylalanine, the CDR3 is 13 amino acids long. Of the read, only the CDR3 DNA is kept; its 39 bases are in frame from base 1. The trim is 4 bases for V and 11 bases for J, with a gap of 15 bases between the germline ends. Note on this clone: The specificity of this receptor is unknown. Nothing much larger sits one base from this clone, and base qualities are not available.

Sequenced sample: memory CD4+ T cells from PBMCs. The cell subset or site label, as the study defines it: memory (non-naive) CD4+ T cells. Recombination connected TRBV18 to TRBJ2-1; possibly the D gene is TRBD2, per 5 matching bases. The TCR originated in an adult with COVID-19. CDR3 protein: CASSQLVGDKQFF. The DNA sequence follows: TGTGCCAGCTCACAATTGGTCGGGGATAAGCAGTTCTTC.